The 8 T cell receptor beta chains below come from one sample, sequenced in a study of regulatory T cells in long-lasting Graves disease. Regarding time point: persistent/refractory GD, antithyroid drugs over 5 years with positive TRAb. Researchers made the TCR library from RNA that was extracted from PBMCs. According to the study, TCR beta libraries were built with iRepertoire HTBI primers and CDR3-region Arm-PCR. TCRdb re-analysed the multiplex PCR reads in MiXCR, keeping a single row per CDR3 protein. The repertoire holds around 300,000 distinct CDR3 sequences, with around 21% as singletons. Sequenced material: peripheral blood mononuclear cells (PBMCs), taken when the disease was refractory, from a patient treated with antithyroid drugs. These receptors were obtained from a female donor with Graves disease.

V is TRBV20-1 and J is TRBJ1-5; 7 bases fit TRBD1. This CDR3 spans 14 amino acids. V lost 6 bases, J lost 6 bases, and 11 bases stayed unmatched. Germline CDR1 DFQATT, CDR2 SNEGSKA (reference sequence). The CDR3 is CSARGVYGVQPQHF. The CDR3 nucleotides are TGCAGTGCCAGGGGGGTTTATGGAGTTCAGCCCCAGCATTTT.

This clonotype showed up just a few times. The chain employs TRBV20-1 and TRBJ2-3; possible D gene TRBD2, 5 bases. V was cut by 4 bases and J by 6 bases, with 11 bases left in between. This CDR3 is 12 amino acids long. Germline V CDR1 and CDR2: DFQATT, SNEGSKA (reference sequence). The CDR3 here is CSANRGVDTQYF. In nucleotides, the CDR3 is TGCAGTGCTAACCGGGGAGTGGATACGCAGTATTTT.

The chain links TRBV4-1 to TRBJ1-2; no clear D. CDR3 length: 14 amino acids. The V end was cut by 0 bases, the J end by 8 bases, with 13 bases between. Germline V gene sequence: CDR1 MGHRA, CDR2 YSYEKL. The CDR3 spells CASSQDLRSRGYTF. CDR3 bases: TGCGCCAGCAGCCAAGATCTGAGATCACGGGGCTACACCTTC.

This clonotype was counted many times. The chain's CDR3 is CASSLLGQGDTDTQYF. The CDR3 DNA is TGTGCCAGCAGTTTATTAGGCCAGGGGGACACAGATACGCAGTATTTT. This sequence joins TRBV28 and TRBJ2-3, with 7 nucleotides matching TRBD1. J was trimmed by 2 bases and V by 1 base; bases with no gene match: 6. The length of the CDR3 is 16 residues. The germline V gene encodes CDR1 MDHEN and CDR2 SYDVKM. Full variable domain (remainder filled in from reference TRBV28 and TRBJ2-3): DVKVTQSSRYLVKRTGEKVFLECVQDMDHENMFWYRQDPGLGLRLIYFSYDVKMKEKGDIPEGYSVSREKKERFSLILESASTNQTSMYLCASSLLGQGDTDTQYFGPGTRLTVL.

In its sample, this clonotype was seen once. The V call is TRBV7-9, the J call TRBJ2-7; 9 bases fit TRBD1. Losses at the gene ends were 5 bases for V and 2 bases for J; bases not matched to a gene: 10. The CDR3 has 16 residues. From germline, CDR1 is SEHNR and CDR2 FQNEAQ (reference sequence). The CDR3 region has the DNA TGTGCCAGCAGCCTAACTAGGGGGACAGGGACCTACGAGCAGTACTTC. Amino acids: CASSLTRGTGTYEQYF.

The chain links TRBV6-1 to TRBJ2-4; D possibly corresponds to TRBD1 (5 bases). There are 17 residues in the CDR3. Germline CDR1 is MNHNS and CDR2 is SASEGT. Trimming removed 8 bases from V and 1 base from J, with 21 bases in between. CDR3 protein: CASGAVGRVLAKNIQYF. CDR3 DNA: TGTGCCAGCGGGGCCGTAGGCAGGGTTCTGGCCAAAAACATTCAGTACTTC.

This chain uses TRBV7-2 with TRBJ2-5, with 9 bases aligning to TRBD2. CDR3 length equals 15 residues. V shed 5 bases and J 4 bases; nucleotides not matched to a gene: 8. CDR1 is SGHTA and CDR2 is FQGNSA in the germline V gene. CDR3 residues: CASSRSSGDRETQYF. CDR3 nucleotide sequence: TGTGCCAGCAGCCGGTCTAGCGGGGACAGAGAGACCCAGTACTTC.

This chain uses TRBV29-1 with TRBJ1-1; 8 bases agree with TRBD1. Germline values: CDR1 SQVTM, CDR2 ANQGSEA. The CDR3 is 13 amino acids. Trimming removed 6 bases from V and 3 bases from J; junction bases left unmatched: 6. The CDR3 loop reads CSVETGADTEAFF. The CDR3 DNA follows: TGCAGCGTCGAGACAGGGGCAGACACTGAAGCTTTCTTT.